A selection of T cell receptor beta chains follows, all from one sample in a study of shared clonotypes between healthy human individuals. Sequenced by immunoSEQ multiplex PCR; TCRdb stores in-frame clones only, minus some. The sample lists roughly 100,000 clones; less than 75% were seen once. Sequencing used memory CD8+ T cells sorted from blood. The receptors originated from a woman in her 30s in good health. Each CDR3 is given without its conserved first and last residue. The order of the fields is V gene, J gene, clone size, CDR3 protein. Clone size is shown for a subset of rows, as once, few, many or a class of expanded clone.

TRBV7-9	TRBJ2-7	NA	ASSLAVGQSYEQY
TRBV27	TRBJ1-2	once	ASSRGGTLYGYT
TRBV18	TRBJ1-1	few	ASSQGQILEAF
TRBV5-1	TRBJ2-2	NA	ASSLLSGTGELF
TRBV28	TRBJ1-5	NA	ASSGQGIQPQH
TRBV6-1	TRBJ2-7	NA	ASSEGSRSSYEQY
TRBV9	TRBJ2-1	NA	ASSVGRSSVGNEQF
TRBV5-1	TRBJ1-2	few	ASSFRGLGYT
TRBV9	TRBJ2-7	once	ASSVGGTGPEQQY
TRBV14	TRBJ2-7	NA	ASSLTGGAGSEQY
TRBV7-6	TRBJ2-2	NA	ASSAPGKNTGELF
TRBV19	TRBJ2-3	NA	ASSPSLTDTQY
TRBV19	TRBJ1-3	NA	ASSTGFEARYHSGNTIY
TRBV10-3	TRBJ2-7	NA	AISRTGGTHEQY
TRBV7-9	TRBJ2-5	few	ASSLLGGTEETQY
TRBV27	TRBJ2-3	NA	ASSFGTDQY
TRBV29-1	TRBJ1-3	NA	SGGGPGNTIY
TRBV10-1	TRBJ2-2	NA	ASSASGWGELF